The 14 T cell receptor beta chains below were found in one sample sequenced in a study of shared clonotypes between healthy human individuals. Measured with immunoSEQ multiplex PCR; TCRdb has only the in-frame clones, and not every one. The sample includes 600,000 or so clones, approximately 95% of them seen just once. Naive-designated CD8 cells lacked CD45RO, were positively enriched for CCR7, and omitted terminally differentiated effector memory CD45RA+ cells. Sequencing was carried out using naive CD8+ T cells sorted from blood. The origin of the receptors is a woman in her 30s in good health.

The chain joins TRBV29-1 to TRBJ2-7; D ambiguous. Trimming took off 6 bases at V and 4 bases at J, with 22 bases between the two ends. This CDR3 spans 15 amino acids. Per germline, CDR1 SQVTM and CDR2 ANQGSEA. Here the CDR3 reads CSVRSWAEREYEQYF. CDR3 in DNA: TGCAGCGTCCGGTCATGGGCGGAAAGGGAATACGAGCAGTACTTC.

The J gene is TRBJ2-7, the V gene TRBV9; possible D gene TRBD1, 6 bases. The germline CDR1 and CDR2 sequences are SGDLS and YYNGEE. The V and J ends lost 0 bases and 4 bases respectively, with 11 bases between them. This CDR3 is built from 14 residues. The CDR3 nucleotides are TGTGCCAGCAGCGTAGGGGACACCTATTACGAGCAGTACTTC. The encoded protein is CASSVGDTYYEQYF.

This clone showed up just once. This rearrangement joins TRBV9 to TRBJ2-2; 7 nucleotides agree with TRBD2. Trimming cost V 6 bases and J 5 bases; bases outside gene matches: 1. Germline V gene data show CDR1 as SGDLS and CDR2 as YYNGEE. The CDR3 consists of 12 residues. The CDR3 DNA is TGTGCCAGCAATAGCGGGACCGGGGAGCTGTTTTTT. Its translation: CASNSGTGELFF.

This clone was observed once. The chain uses TRBV29-1 and TRBJ2-7; 12 nucleotides match TRBD2. CDR1 is SQVTM, CDR2 ANQGSEA, per germline. J lost 3 bases, V lost 6 bases, and 3 bases had no gene match. The CDR3 has 13 residues. The CDR3 protein is CSVATSGSYEQYF. In DNA form, the CDR3 reads TGCAGCGTCGCGACTAGCGGGAGCTACGAGCAGTACTTC.

The chain couples TRBV5-4 to TRBJ2-5; weak D call: TRBD2 (6 bases). CDR1 SGHNT and CDR2 YYREEE come from the germline V gene (reference sequence). The CDR3 is made up of 12 amino acids. The V end lost 4 bases, the J end lost 11 bases, and 15 bases lay between the germline ends. The CDR3 region has the DNA TGTGCCAGCAGCCCCGGGACTTCTGAGCAGTACTTC. Protein: CASSPGTSEQYF.

The V call is TRBV28, the J call TRBJ1-1; D gene unclear. V lost 3 bases to trimming and J lost 3 bases, with 8 bases between them. CDR1 and CDR2 from the germline V gene are MDHEN and SYDVKM. This CDR3 comprises 13 residues. CDR3 sequence: CASSFISYTEAFF. The CDR3 DNA reads TGTGCCAGCAGTTTTATCTCCTACACTGAAGCTTTCTTT.

CDR3 amino acids: CASKNQYEQYF. CDR3 DNA: TGTGCCAGCAAAAACCAGTACGAGCAGTACTTC. This chain uses TRBV7-9 with TRBJ2-5, with D unresolved. The J call may be mistaken, given a closer DNA end match to TRBJ2-7. Germline CDR1 and CDR2: SEHNR and FQNEAQ (reference sequence). The CDR3 has 11 residues.

The chain combines TRBV4-1 with TRBJ2-7, with D tentatively TRBD2 (5 bases). This CDR3 is 13 amino acids long. Germline loops: CDR1 MGHRA, CDR2 YSYEKL. The V end was cut by 1 base, the J end by 4 bases, with 8 bases between. CDR3 region: CASSQVLGYEQYF. The CDR3, as DNA: TGCGCCAGCAGCCAAGTACTAGGGTACGAGCAGTACTTC.

J is TRBJ2-1 and V is TRBV7-9; 9 bases map to TRBD2. Germline-derived CDR1 and CDR2 are SEHNR and FQNEAQ (reference sequence). This CDR3 comprises 13 residues. J lost 9 bases, V lost 5 bases, and 5 bases had no gene match. The CDR3 sequence: CASSIPGLAEQFF. CDR3 nucleotides: TGTGCCAGCAGCATTCCGGGACTAGCTGAGCAGTTCTTC.

The chain recombines TRBV10-3 with TRBJ1-1; D is unresolved. Trimming stripped 10 bases from V and 1 base from J, with 10 bases between. This CDR3 region has 12 residues. Germline-derived CDR1 and CDR2 are ENHRY and SYGVKD. CDR3 in amino acids: CATCRGNTEAFF. CDR3 bases: TGTGCCACCTGTCGGGGGAACACTGAAGCTTTCTTT.

The chain couples TRBV27 to TRBJ2-1; D is perhaps TRBD2 (6 bases). The germline gives CDR1 MNHEY, CDR2 SMNVEV (reference sequence). Trimming removed 2 bases at V and 7 bases at J, with 9 bases between. The CDR3 totals 13 residues. CDR3 nucleotide sequence: TGTGCCAGCAGTTTACCCGGGAGAAATGAGCAGTTCTTC. Protein sequence: CASSLPGRNEQFF.

The rearrangement joins TRBV7-9 to TRBJ1-2, with no clear D. V lost 1 base and J lost 4, with 10 bases in between. This CDR3 has 14 residues. Germline V lookup: CDR1 SEHNR, CDR2 FQNEAQ (reference sequence). CDR3 nucleotide sequence: TGTGCCAGCAGCTTAGGGGTGTCGGTCTATGGCTACACCTTC. This gives the protein CASSLGVSVYGYTF.

The V call is TRBV27, the J call TRBJ2-7; perhaps TRBD1 as D (6 bases). The CDR3 length is 12 residues. Deletions cut 6 bases from V and 4 bases from J, with 10 bases between. Germline V gene lookup returns CDR1 MNHEY and CDR2 SMNVEV (reference sequence). The DNA of the CDR3 is TGTGCCAGCAGGAGGACAGCATACGAGCAGTACTTC. The encoded protein is CASRRTAYEQYF.

The rearrangement links TRBV10-1 to TRBJ2-7; 8 bases are shared with TRBD1. Trimming took 6 bases from V and 4 from J; bases not matched to a gene: 11. The CDR3 length is 15 residues. CDR1 is WNHNN and CDR2 is SYGVQD in the germline V gene (reference sequence). Here the CDR3 DNA reads TGCGCCAGCAGCAAGACTCGGACAGGGATTTACGAGCAGTACTTC. Translated: CASSKTRTGIYEQYF.